The 3 T cell receptor beta chains below come from one sample, sequenced in a study of tissue T cells after allogeneic stem cell transplantation. Some clones are missing from TCRdb's copy, which holds only in-frame ones; the method was immunoSEQ multiplex PCR. The sample consists of 48,000 or so clones, nearly 75% of them appearing once. Material: sorted cells pooled from one or two spleens. Source of these receptors: a pool of C57BL/6 mice in good health.

This clone was counted only a few times. Any gene name here is a mouse gene name. The sequenced part of the CDR3 DNA is TGTGCCAGCAGCCAAGGAGGGGGGGCGCTTGAACAGTAC. This codes for CASSQGGGALEQY. The full CDR3 is CASSQGGGALEQYF. The chain is built from TRBV5 and TRBJ2-7; 8 bases map to TRBD2. The read terminates 1 residue before the CDR3 end, so the remaining end is supplied by the germline J gene. This CDR3 has 14 amino acids. The V and J ends lost 1 base and 6 bases, in that order; junction bases with no gene match: 5. Looked up from germline, CDR1 is LGHNA and CDR2 is YNLKQL (reference sequence).

On this clone itself: Here the gene names and germline are mouse. The CDR3 end is not reached by the read, which stops 1 residue before it; the germline J gene fills it in. The chain employs TRBV1 and TRBJ1-3; 9 positions match TRBD1. V lost 5 bases to trimming and J lost 3 bases; unmatched junction nucleotides: 5. The CDR3 has 15 residues. CDR1 is NSQYPW and CDR2 is LRSPGD in the germline V gene (reference sequence). CDR3 loop: CTCSPPGQGGNTLYF. The DNA read from the CDR3 is TGCACCTGCAGTCCCCCGGGACAGGGTGGAAATACGCTCTAT.

A remark on this clone: Mouse gene names and germline throughout. The read comes to an end 1 residue before the CDR3 does, leaving the germline J gene to fill in the end. V usage is TRBV14 and J usage is TRBJ2-5, with unresolved D. V gave up 8 bases and J gave up 6 bases, with 4 bases separating them. The CDR3 has 9 amino acids. CDR1 and CDR2 (germline): SGHDT, FRDEAV. The CDR3 spells CARMDTQYF. The covered CDR3 bases are TGTGCCAGGATGGACACCCAGTAC.